The clone carrying this T cell receptor (beta chain) has just a few counts. No antigen is known for it. The sample originates from a study of CD8+ T cells in alopecia areata. About the research overall: Treated patients were given oral tofacitinib, which was dosed at 5 to 10 mg twice daily. Percentage of affected scalp area was the basis on which treated patients' severity was scored. Study-level points and caveats: Tofacitinib produced a significant decrease in scalp clonality and in expanded CD8+ clones among the top 100.

The CDR3 has 14 residues. CDR1 and CDR2 (germline): SGHVS, FQNEAQ. Trimming took off 0 bases at V and 1 base at J, with 3 bases between the two ends. Noted treatment: oral pan-JAK inhibitor, 5-10 mg twice daily. Researchers gathered lesional scalp punch biopsies and peripheral blood from patients with alopecia areata. Once RNA had been extracted, it was reverse transcribed into cDNA to act as the sequencing template. TCRdb keeps only in-frame clones here, not all; method: immunoSEQ multiplex PCR. Among 150,000 to 200,000 clones listed, just under 65% were seen once. Sequenced material: CD4+ T cells sorted from blood, taken at week 49, from a patient treated with tofacitinib. The chain recombines TRBV7-8 with TRBJ2-2; no clear D. This clonotype was obtained from a human donor with alopecia areata. The CDR3 region is CASSLAKNTGELFF. The DNA for the CDR3 is TGTGCCAGCAGCTTAGCGAAGAACACCGGGGAGCTGTTTTTT.